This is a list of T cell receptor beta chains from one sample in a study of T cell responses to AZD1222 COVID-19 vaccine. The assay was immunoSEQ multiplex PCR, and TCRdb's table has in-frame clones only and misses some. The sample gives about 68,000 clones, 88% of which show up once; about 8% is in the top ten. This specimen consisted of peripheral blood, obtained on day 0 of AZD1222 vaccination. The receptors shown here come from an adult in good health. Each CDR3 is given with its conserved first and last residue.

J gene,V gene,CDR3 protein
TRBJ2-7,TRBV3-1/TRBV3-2,CASSQVDWEQYF
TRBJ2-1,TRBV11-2,CASSLGFRTSNNEQFF
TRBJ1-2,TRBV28,CASSLPGQGRYGYTF
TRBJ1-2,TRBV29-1,CSVDDARNYGYTF
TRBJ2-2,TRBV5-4,CASSLEGTGELFF
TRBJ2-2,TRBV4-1,CASSQDGRRELFF
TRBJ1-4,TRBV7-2,CASSLGGVRTNEKLFF
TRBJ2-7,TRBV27,CASSSLGGSYEQYF
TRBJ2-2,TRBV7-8,CASSFGVTGELFF
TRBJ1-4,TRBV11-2,CASSVKPQGGEKLFF
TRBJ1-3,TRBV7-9,CASSPPGYSGNTIYF
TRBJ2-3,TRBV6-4,CATSSGSTDTQYF
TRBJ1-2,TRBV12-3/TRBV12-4,CASKRAGHYGYTF
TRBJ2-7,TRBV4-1,CASSQTGLAGYEQYF
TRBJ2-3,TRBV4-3,CASSMGTGLTDTQYF